These 29 T cell receptor beta chains originate from one sample sequenced in a study of blood T cell repertoires in COVID-19. Sequencing was performed with immunoSEQ multiplex PCR; in TCRdb, only in-frame clones are kept and a portion is missing. The sample has roughly 250,000 clones, roughly 77% seen once. The sequenced sample was peripheral blood. These receptors were taken from a woman of 80 years or more with acute or convalescent COVID-19.

The V gene is TRBV28, the J gene TRBJ2-7; 9 positions agree with TRBD2. The CDR3 has 14 amino acids. The junction had 9 bases not matched to a gene; V was cut back by 8 bases and J by 4 bases. CDR1 and CDR2 (germline): MDHEN, SYDVKM. The CDR3 DNA sequence: TGTGCCAGCTCTGGTTGGCGGGAGGGGTACGAGCAGTACTTC. As protein: CASSGWREGYEQYF.

The chain joins TRBV5-1 to TRBJ2-7, with 9 bases aligning to TRBD2. V shed 4 bases, J shed 3 bases, and the junction held 8 bases outside the gene matches. The CDR3 has 15 residues. Germline V CDR1 and CDR2: SGHRS, YFSETQ. CDR3 nucleotide sequence: TGCGCCAGCAGCGAGAGTAGCGGGGGTCGCTACGAGCAGTACTTC. Amino acids: CASSESSGGRYEQYF.

V is TRBV18 and J is TRBJ1-1; 9 bases are shared with TRBD1. With V trimmed by 3 bases and J by 5 bases, 4 bases remained unmatched. In germline, CDR1 is KGHSH, CDR2 LQKENI. The CDR3 loop spans 14 amino acids. The CDR3 DNA reads as TGTGCCAGCTCACCGGGACAGGGATTAACTGAAGCTTTCTTT. This sequence encodes CASSPGQGLTEAFF.

With respect to this clone: The junction differs from germline at one of its ends, possibly a read error. Within the sample, other DNA sequences also encode this same CDR3. V is TRBV7-2 and J is TRBJ1-6; D possibly corresponds to TRBD1 (6 bases). CDR1 is SGHTA and CDR2 is FQGNSA in the germline V gene. This CDR3 has 14 residues. The CDR3 DNA sequence: TGTGCCAGCAGCTTAACAGGGTGGAATTCGCCCCTCCACTTT. Residues: CASSLTGWNSPLHF.

The chain is built from TRBV6-4 and TRBJ1-5; D is uncertain. Per germline, CDR1 MRHNA and CDR2 SNTAGT. This CDR3 spans 14 amino acids. The V end lost 7 bases, the J end lost 1 base, and 11 bases lay between the germline ends. The CDR3 is CASNRRPSNQPQHF. The DNA for the CDR3 is TGTGCCAGCAACAGACGACCAAGCAATCAGCCCCAGCATTTT.

Points on this clone: The sample contains more than one DNA sequence encoding this CDR3. V is TRBV5-1 and J is TRBJ1-2; D is perhaps TRBD1 (5 bases). Between the trimmed V and J ends, which lost 4 bases and 1 base, there was a span of 8 bases. Germline CDR1 is SGHRS and CDR2 is YFSETQ. The CDR3 totals 13 residues. In DNA, the CDR3 is TGCGCCAGCAGCCCCGACAGTAACTATGGCTACACCTTC. It translates to CASSPDSNYGYTF.

V gene TRBV18 combines with J gene TRBJ1-3, with 8 nucleotides matching TRBD1. Germline CDR1 is KGHSH and CDR2 is LQKENI. This CDR3 is 16 amino acids long. With 6 bases clipped from V and 0 bases from J, the junction kept 7 bases outside the gene matches. CDR3 sequence reads: CASSYGTGNSGNTIYF. The CDR3 bases are TGTGCCAGCTCCTACGGGACAGGAAACTCTGGAAACACCATATATTTT. Combining the CDR3 with reference TRBV18 and TRBJ1-3 gives the whole variable domain NAGVMQNPRHLVRRRGQEARLRCSPMKGHSHVYWYRQLPEEGLKFMVYLQKENIIDESGMPKERFSAEFPKEGPSILRIQQVVRGDSAAYFCASSYGTGNSGNTIYFGEGSWLTVV.

The chain employs TRBV5-1 and TRBJ2-6, with a possible D match to TRBD2 (5 bases). The CDR3 is 17 amino acids. V was cut by 0 bases and J by 1 base, with 11 bases left in between. Germline values: CDR1 SGHRS, CDR2 YFSETQ. The DNA of the CDR3 is TGCGCCAGCAGCTTGGTAGCGCAGCCATCTGGGGCCAACGTCCTGACTTTC. Protein: CASSLVAQPSGANVLTF.

This clone turned up a few times. Sequence at one end of the junction differs from germline and may be a read error. This sequence joins TRBV19 and TRBJ1-2, with D tentatively TRBD1 (6 bases). The CDR3 extends over 14 amino acids. CDR1 LNHDA and CDR2 SQIVND come from the germline V gene (reference sequence). The CDR3 coding sequence is TGTGCCAGTAGTATAAGGACGGGGGGCACCTACAAGGCCTTC. Translating it yields CASSIRTGGTYKAF.

The gene calls are TRBV30 and TRBJ1-1; no definite D call. The CDR3 sequence is 17 residues long. The V gene lost 0 bases and the J gene lost 0 bases, with 17 bases spanning the gap. Germline V gene lookup returns CDR1 GTSNPN and CDR2 SVGIG (reference sequence). CDR3 region: CAWSVPQSGGLNTEAFF. Written as DNA, the CDR3 is TGTGCCTGGAGTGTACCGCAATCCGGAGGGCTGAACACTGAAGCTTTCTTT.

This clone was counted a few times. The V gene is TRBV28, the J gene TRBJ2-1; 12 bases line up with TRBD2. CDR3 length: 16 residues. The V segment lost 6 bases and the J segment 6 bases; nucleotides outside the gene matches: 9. Germline V gene lookup returns CDR1 MDHEN and CDR2 SYDVKM. CDR3 DNA: TGTGCCAGCAGGTTGACCGGGACTAGCGGGCGCAATGAGCAGTTCTTC. Its translation is CASRLTGTSGRNEQFF.

The chain couples TRBV14 to TRBJ1-6, with D hard to call. The germline V gene has CDR1 SGHDN and CDR2 FVKESK. The CDR3 contains 15 residues. V dropped 1 base and J dropped 6 bases, with 10 bases sitting between them. The CDR3 loop reads CASSQGASSNSPLHF. CDR3 DNA: TGTGCCAGCAGCCAAGGTGCCAGTTCTAATTCACCCCTCCACTTT.

This sequence joins TRBV18 and TRBJ2-1; TRBD2 is a possible D gene (5 bases). CDR1 is KGHSH, CDR2 LQKENI, per germline. CDR3 size: 15 residues. Trimming took 4 bases from V and 4 from J, leaving 14 bases between them. The CDR3: CASSLGRGLYNEQFF. CDR3 DNA sequence: TGTGCCAGCTCACTGGGCCGGGGTCTGTACAATGAGCAGTTCTTC.

The chain combines TRBV11-1 with TRBJ2-7, with 9 bases matching TRBD2. Germline CDR1 reads SGHAT; CDR2 reads FQDESV (reference sequence). Unmatched junction bases numbered 10, after V lost 5 bases and J lost 5 bases. The CDR3 runs 15 residues. The CDR3 DNA reads TGTGCCAGCAGCCCACAGCGGGGGGTGCTCAACGAGCAGTACTTC. This gives the protein CASSPQRGVLNEQYF.

The chain uses TRBV18 and TRBJ2-1; TRBD2 aligns across 8 bases. From germline, CDR1 is KGHSH and CDR2 LQKENI. The CDR3 is made up of 18 amino acids. Trimming cost V 3 bases and J 0 bases; bases outside gene matches: 10. The CDR3 loop is CASSPIGLADVSYNEQFF. The CDR3 DNA follows: TGTGCCAGCTCACCCATAGGACTAGCCGACGTCTCCTACAATGAGCAGTTCTTC. Together with reference TRBV18 and TRBJ2-1, the CDR3 gives the full variable domain: NAGVMQNPRHLVRRRGQEARLRCSPMKGHSHVYWYRQLPEEGLKFMVYLQKENIIDESGMPKERFSAEFPKEGPSILRIQQVVRGDSAAYFCASSPIGLADVSYNEQFFGPGTRLTVL.

The genes are TRBV6-7 and TRBJ2-5; 12 bases line up with TRBD2. Being an ORF, TRBV6-7 has a function that is uncertain. Trimming cost V 6 bases and J 1 base; bases outside gene matches: 12. The CDR3 is 18 amino acids. The CDR3 nucleotides are TGTGCCAGCAGATCCGGGACTAGCGGGTTTTCACTCCAAGAGACCCAGTACTTC. Amino acids: CASRSGTSGFSLQETQYF.

This clone was found once. The rearrangement uses TRBV5-4 and TRBJ2-7; 8 bases align to TRBD1. Germline V CDR1 and CDR2: SGHNT, YYREEE (reference sequence). The CDR3 loop spans 14 amino acids. V was clipped by 4 bases and J by 0 bases; unmatched bases: 3. CDR3: CASSRTGSSYEQYF. The CDR3 bases are TGTGCCAGCAGCCGGACAGGGAGCTCCTACGAGCAGTACTTC.

This clone turned up a few times. The CDR3 coding sequence is TGTGCCAGCTCACCAAACAGCGGACGAAACACAGATACGCAGTATTTT. Translating it yields CASSPNSGRNTDTQYF. The rearrangement links TRBV18 to TRBJ2-3; maybe TRBD2 (5 bases). The V end was cut by 2 bases, the J end by 2 bases, with 14 bases between. The CDR3 is 16 residues long. Germline V gives CDR1 KGHSH, CDR2 LQKENI. Complete variable domain (other parts from reference TRBV18 and TRBJ2-3): NAGVMQNPRHLVRRRGQEARLRCSPMKGHSHVYWYRQLPEEGLKFMVYLQKENIIDESGMPKERFSAEFPKEGPSILRIQQVVRGDSAAYFCASSPNSGRNTDTQYFGPGTRLTVL.

This clone has just a few counts. The chain uses TRBV3-1 (or the pseudogene TRBV3-2) and TRBJ1-1, with 9 bases fitting TRBD1. The CDR3 length is 15 residues. Germline assignment: CDR1 LGHDT and CDR2 YNNKEL (reference sequence). J lost 6 bases, V lost 0 bases, and 5 bases had no gene match. DNA of the CDR3: TGTGCCAGCAGCCAAGAAGGTGGGACAGGGTCTGAAGCTTTCTTT. Translating it yields CASSQEGGTGSEAFF.

The chain employs TRBV4-3 and TRBJ1-2; the match to TRBD1 covers 7 bases. The CDR3 length is 17 residues. Germline V CDR1 and CDR2: LGHNA, YSLEER. J gave up 2 bases and V 1 base, and 10 bases lay outside the gene matches. The CDR3 here is CASSQGGRQGSNYGYTF. DNA for the CDR3: TGCGCCAGCAGCCAAGGAGGGAGACAGGGATCCAACTATGGCTACACCTTC.

The chain has TRBV3-1 (or the pseudogene TRBV3-2) and TRBJ2-3; 14 nucleotides match TRBD2. The germline V gene has CDR1 LGHDT and CDR2 YNNKEL (reference sequence). This CDR3 region has 18 residues. The V segment lost 4 bases and the J segment 0 bases; nucleotides outside the gene matches: 6. This chain's CDR3 is CASSPRTSGGSSTDTQYF. In nucleotides, the CDR3 is TGTGCCAGCAGCCCTCGGACTAGCGGGGGGTCTAGCACAGATACGCAGTATTTT.

This clone was observed a few times. The CDR3 spells CASSTTGDVQETQYF. The CDR3 DNA is TGCGCCAGCAGCACGACAGGGGATGTGCAAGAGACCCAGTACTTC. V and J are TRBV5-1 and TRBJ2-5; 8 bases are a match to TRBD1. V gave up 4 bases and J gave up 2 bases; unmatched junction bases: 7. This CDR3 is built from 15 residues. The V gene's germline CDR1 is SGHRS and CDR2 YFSETQ.

The CDR3 DNA reads as TGTGCCAGCAGCCAAGAAGGCAGGGGACGCGAGACCCAGTACTTC. Translating it yields CASSQEGRGRETQYF. This chain connects TRBV14 to TRBJ2-5; D might be TRBD1 (6 bases). V was clipped by 0 bases and J by 5 bases, with 13 bases between them. Germline V gene data show CDR1 as SGHDN and CDR2 as FVKESK. The CDR3 extends over 15 amino acids.

The chain joins TRBV4-1 to TRBJ2-2; the match to TRBD2 covers 8 bases. The junction had 7 bases not matched to a gene; V was cut back by 3 bases and J by 7 bases. CDR1 is MGHRA and CDR2 is YSYEKL in the germline V gene. This CDR3 is built from 15 residues. CDR3 amino acids: CASSHSGGLHGELFF. Here the CDR3 DNA reads TGCGCCAGCAGCCACTCGGGAGGGCTACACGGGGAGCTGTTTTTT.

The V gene is TRBV5-6, the J gene TRBJ2-1, with D maybe TRBD2 (7 bases). V was trimmed by 0 bases and J by 9 bases, leaving 19 bases between them. In germline, CDR1 is SGHDT, CDR2 YYEEEE. The CDR3 loop spans 16 amino acids. The CDR3 region has the DNA TGTGCCAGCAGCTTGGTCGGGGGCGGGAGCGGCAGTGAGCAGTTCTTC. Amino acids: CASSLVGGGSGSEQFF.

The rearrangement uses TRBV27 and TRBJ1-1; D is uncertain. Between the trimmed V and J ends, which lost 1 base and 2 bases, there was a span of 8 bases. Per the germline V gene, CDR1 is MNHEY and CDR2 is SMNVEV (reference sequence). This CDR3 comprises 14 residues. CDR3 loop: CASSLWARNTEAFF. The CDR3 DNA follows: TGTGCCAGCAGTTTATGGGCAAGAAACACTGAAGCTTTCTTT.

The chain links TRBV6-5 to TRBJ2-1; 11 positions agree with TRBD1. The CDR3 totals 15 residues. The V segment lost 6 bases and the J segment 6 bases; nucleotides outside the gene matches: 7. Germline V gene sequence: CDR1 MNHEY, CDR2 SVGAGI. The CDR3 sequence: CASRLGQGASNEQFF. For the CDR3, the DNA is TGTGCCAGCAGACTCGGACAGGGGGCCAGCAATGAGCAGTTCTTC.

The chain combines TRBV4-1 with TRBJ2-7; the D is unclear. There are 18 residues in the CDR3. Per the germline V gene, CDR1 is MGHRA and CDR2 is YSYEKL. The V end was cut by 1 base, the J end by 4 bases, with 23 bases between. CDR3 region: CASSQGQLGPSDWYEQYF. DNA for the CDR3: TGCGCCAGCAGCCAAGGGCAACTGGGCCCGTCCGATTGGTACGAGCAGTACTTC.

This chain joins TRBV2 and TRBJ2-2, with 9 bases identical to TRBD1. V lost 6 bases and J lost 6; bases outside the gene matches: 2. Germline-derived CDR1 and CDR2 are SNHLY and FYNNEI. There are 13 residues in the CDR3. The CDR3 reads CASRYRGPGELFF. The CDR3, as DNA: TGTGCCAGCAGGTACAGGGGGCCCGGGGAGCTGTTTTTT.